This TCR beta chain appears in the sequencing data of a study of cytomegalovirus exposure and HLA in healthy donors. In the study overall: The 130 or so validation repertoires, a later analysis reported, used the same platform as the approximately 670 first-cohort repertoires.

The length of the CDR3 is 14 residues. Trimming at V came to 7 bases and at J to 3 bases, leaving 7 bases not matched to a gene. Germline-derived CDR1 and CDR2 are PRHDT and FYEKMQ (reference sequence). Libraries were prepared by immunoSEQ multiplex PCR; TCRdb keeps only in-frame clonotypes and omits some of them. The table has more than 250,000 clones, roughly 89% seen once; the top ten hold around 0.8%. As regards this clone: Its antigen is not known.

Study-level findings and limits: CMV antigen specificity of three CMV-associated chains was confirmed in vitro. The study labeled about 160 TCR beta chains cytomegalovirus-associated.

Sequenced sample: PBMCs. The TCR comes from a woman in her late teens or twenties in good health and CMV-seronegative. The chain joins TRBV13 to TRBJ2-7, with 9 positions matching TRBD1. CDR3 in DNA: TGTGCCAGCACCGTCGGGACAGGGTTCTACGAGCAGTACTTC. It is translated as CASTVGTGFYEQYF.